Below are 14 T cell receptor beta chains sequenced from a single sample in a study of shared clonotypes between healthy human individuals. Clones were sequenced by immunoSEQ multiplex PCR, and TCRdb holds only the in-frame ones, with some missing. The sample contains more than 2 million clones, approximately 95% of which appear only once. The sequencing sample was made of naive CD4+ T cells sorted from blood. The subset: CD45RA+ positively selected. These receptors came from a young man in good health.

The rearrangement links TRBV5-1 to TRBJ1-1; D uncertain. The germline V gene has CDR1 SGHRS and CDR2 YFSETQ. CDR3 size: 15 residues. Trimming left V 4 bases short and J 1 base short, with 14 bases between. CDR3: CASSPLTQTNTEAFF. DNA of the CDR3: TGCGCCAGCAGCCCCCTGACCCAAACGAACACTGAAGCTTTCTTT.

The rearrangement joins TRBV11-2 to TRBJ2-3, with a weak D call TRBD2 (7 bases). CDR1 is SGHAT and CDR2 is FQNNGV in the germline V gene. The CDR3 has 16 amino acids. V shed 1 base and J shed 3 bases, with 14 bases lying between them. Written as DNA, the CDR3 is TGTGCCAGCAGCTTAGGTGCGGGGGCGGTGACAGATACGCAGTATTTT. Amino acids: CASSLGAGAVTDTQYF. The whole variable domain, remainder taken from reference TRBV11-2 and TRBJ2-3, is EAGVAQSPRYKIIEKRQSVAFWCNPISGHATLYWYQQILGQGPKLLIQFQNNGVVDDSQLPKDRFSAERLKGVDSTLKIQPAKLEDSAVYLCASSLGAGAVTDTQYFGPGTRLTVL.

Comment on this clone: Other nucleotide sequences in the sample specify the same CDR3. The gene calls are TRBV30 and TRBJ2-7; D is uncertain. The CDR3 is made up of 11 amino acids. Deletions cut 3 bases from V and 3 bases from J, with 6 bases between. CDR1 is GTSNPN and CDR2 is SVGIG in the germline V gene (reference sequence). CDR3 DNA: TGTGCCTGGAGCCTGAGCTACGAGCAGTACTTC. Protein: CAWSLSYEQYF.

This clone came up once. This chain links TRBV5-1 with TRBJ1-5; 9 bases fit TRBD1. The CDR3 length is 14 residues. CDR1 is SGHRS and CDR2 is YFSETQ in the germline V gene. Unmatched junction bases numbered 2, after V lost 0 bases and J lost 7 bases. The chain's CDR3 is CASSLGTGEQPQHF. The DNA of the CDR3 is TGCGCCAGCAGCTTGGGGACAGGGGAACAGCCCCAGCATTTT.

The rearrangement uses TRBV6-6 and TRBJ2-7; TRBD1 is a possible D gene (6 bases). Looked up from germline, CDR1 is MNHNY and CDR2 is SVGAGI (reference sequence). The CDR3 totals 15 residues. V dropped 5 bases and J dropped 3 bases, with 17 bases sitting between them. The CDR3 DNA follows: TGTGCCAGCAGTGACTACAGGGTCGGAGACTACGAGCAGTACTTC. Residues: CASSDYRVGDYEQYF.

The gene calls are TRBV6-1 and TRBJ2-4, with no clear D. This CDR3 is 14 amino acids long. V lost 2 bases and J lost 1, with 6 bases in between. Per the germline V gene, CDR1 is MNHNS and CDR2 is SASEGT. CDR3 amino acids: CASSEQAAKNIQYF. The CDR3 DNA sequence: TGTGCCAGCAGTGAACAAGCGGCCAAAAACATTCAGTACTTC.

This clone was found once. The chain uses TRBV5-1 and TRBJ2-7, with D uncertain. This CDR3 is 15 amino acids long. V was clipped by 0 bases and J by 1 base, with 11 bases between them. Germline CDR1 reads SGHRS; CDR2 reads YFSETQ. The CDR3 sequence is CASSLEATLSYEQYF. CDR3 DNA sequence: TGCGCCAGCAGCTTGGAGGCGACATTATCCTACGAGCAGTACTTC.

The CDR3 DNA sequence: TGTGCCAGCAGCTTAGCAGGCCTGGGGGTTTATGGAAACACCATATATTTT. This encodes CASSLAGLGVYGNTIYF. The chain couples TRBV7-9 to TRBJ1-3, with a tentative D call TRBD1 (5 bases). V lost 0 bases and J 3 bases, leaving 15 bases between the germline ends. This CDR3 has 17 amino acids. Germline V gene sequence: CDR1 SEHNR, CDR2 FQNEAQ (reference sequence).

As for this clone: This may be a read error, as it is one base from a much larger clone. The sample carries other DNA sequences with the same CDR3. The gene calls are TRBV2 and TRBJ2-7; D possibly corresponds to TRBD1 (6 bases). Trimming cost V 5 bases and J 4 bases, with 6 bases left between them. The CDR3 loop spans 11 amino acids. Per germline, CDR1 SNHLY and CDR2 FYNNEI. CDR3 region: CASSRGYEQYF. CDR3 sequence (DNA): TGTGCCAGCAGTAGGGGGTACGAGCAGTACTTC.

As to this clone: Within the sample, other DNA sequences also encode this same CDR3. The rearrangement joins TRBV19 to TRBJ2-3; no reliable D call. CDR1 and CDR2 (germline): LNHDA, SQIVND (reference sequence). Between the trimmed V and J ends, which lost 5 bases and 6 bases, there was a span of 6 bases. The CDR3 totals 11 residues. The CDR3 DNA is TGTGCCAGTAGTCTGGGGGATACGCAGTATTTT. This sequence encodes CASSLGDTQYF.

The chain links TRBV20-1 to TRBJ2-1; tentative D call: TRBD2 (5 bases). The CDR3 totals 10 residues. Germline lookup yields CDR1 DFQATT and CDR2 SNEGSKA (reference sequence). Trimming removed 6 bases at V and 12 bases at J, with 12 bases between. CDR3 sequence (DNA): TGCAGTGCCCCTCTAGGAGGGCAGTTCTTC. Protein product: CSAPLGGQFF.

The chain combines TRBV6-6 with TRBJ1-5; TRBD1 matches at 9 bases. The J segment lost 3 bases and the V segment lost 6 bases, leaving 3 bases of the junction unmatched. The CDR3 runs to 14 residues. The germline gives CDR1 MNHNY, CDR2 SVGAGI (reference sequence). The DNA of the CDR3 is TGTGCCAGCAGCGAACAGGGGGCCAATCAGCCCCAGCATTTT. Its translation is CASSEQGANQPQHF.

This sequence joins TRBV5-1 and TRBJ2-7; no firm D call. CDR3 length equals 14 residues. Trimming left V 0 bases short and J 4 bases short, with 11 bases between. The germline gives CDR1 SGHRS, CDR2 YFSETQ. CDR3 residues: CASSLGVGWYEQYF. The CDR3 DNA follows: TGCGCCAGCAGCTTGGGGGTAGGATGGTACGAGCAGTACTTC. The full variable domain, with the rest looked up from reference TRBV5-1 and TRBJ2-7, is KAGVTQTPRYLIKTRGQQVTLSCSPISGHRSVSWYQQTPGQGLQFLFEYFSETQRNKGNFPGRFSGRQFSNSRSEMNVSTLELGDSALYLCASSLGVGWYEQYFGPGTRLTVT.

The chain couples TRBV5-1 to TRBJ1-1; 9 nucleotides line up with TRBD1. Trimming cost V 4 bases and J 1 base; bases outside gene matches: 5. This CDR3 contains 15 residues. The germline CDR1 and CDR2 sequences are SGHRS and YFSETQ. The CDR3 DNA follows: TGCGCCAGCAGCACCACAGGGGGCAGGAACACTGAAGCTTTCTTT. Its translation is CASSTTGGRNTEAFF.